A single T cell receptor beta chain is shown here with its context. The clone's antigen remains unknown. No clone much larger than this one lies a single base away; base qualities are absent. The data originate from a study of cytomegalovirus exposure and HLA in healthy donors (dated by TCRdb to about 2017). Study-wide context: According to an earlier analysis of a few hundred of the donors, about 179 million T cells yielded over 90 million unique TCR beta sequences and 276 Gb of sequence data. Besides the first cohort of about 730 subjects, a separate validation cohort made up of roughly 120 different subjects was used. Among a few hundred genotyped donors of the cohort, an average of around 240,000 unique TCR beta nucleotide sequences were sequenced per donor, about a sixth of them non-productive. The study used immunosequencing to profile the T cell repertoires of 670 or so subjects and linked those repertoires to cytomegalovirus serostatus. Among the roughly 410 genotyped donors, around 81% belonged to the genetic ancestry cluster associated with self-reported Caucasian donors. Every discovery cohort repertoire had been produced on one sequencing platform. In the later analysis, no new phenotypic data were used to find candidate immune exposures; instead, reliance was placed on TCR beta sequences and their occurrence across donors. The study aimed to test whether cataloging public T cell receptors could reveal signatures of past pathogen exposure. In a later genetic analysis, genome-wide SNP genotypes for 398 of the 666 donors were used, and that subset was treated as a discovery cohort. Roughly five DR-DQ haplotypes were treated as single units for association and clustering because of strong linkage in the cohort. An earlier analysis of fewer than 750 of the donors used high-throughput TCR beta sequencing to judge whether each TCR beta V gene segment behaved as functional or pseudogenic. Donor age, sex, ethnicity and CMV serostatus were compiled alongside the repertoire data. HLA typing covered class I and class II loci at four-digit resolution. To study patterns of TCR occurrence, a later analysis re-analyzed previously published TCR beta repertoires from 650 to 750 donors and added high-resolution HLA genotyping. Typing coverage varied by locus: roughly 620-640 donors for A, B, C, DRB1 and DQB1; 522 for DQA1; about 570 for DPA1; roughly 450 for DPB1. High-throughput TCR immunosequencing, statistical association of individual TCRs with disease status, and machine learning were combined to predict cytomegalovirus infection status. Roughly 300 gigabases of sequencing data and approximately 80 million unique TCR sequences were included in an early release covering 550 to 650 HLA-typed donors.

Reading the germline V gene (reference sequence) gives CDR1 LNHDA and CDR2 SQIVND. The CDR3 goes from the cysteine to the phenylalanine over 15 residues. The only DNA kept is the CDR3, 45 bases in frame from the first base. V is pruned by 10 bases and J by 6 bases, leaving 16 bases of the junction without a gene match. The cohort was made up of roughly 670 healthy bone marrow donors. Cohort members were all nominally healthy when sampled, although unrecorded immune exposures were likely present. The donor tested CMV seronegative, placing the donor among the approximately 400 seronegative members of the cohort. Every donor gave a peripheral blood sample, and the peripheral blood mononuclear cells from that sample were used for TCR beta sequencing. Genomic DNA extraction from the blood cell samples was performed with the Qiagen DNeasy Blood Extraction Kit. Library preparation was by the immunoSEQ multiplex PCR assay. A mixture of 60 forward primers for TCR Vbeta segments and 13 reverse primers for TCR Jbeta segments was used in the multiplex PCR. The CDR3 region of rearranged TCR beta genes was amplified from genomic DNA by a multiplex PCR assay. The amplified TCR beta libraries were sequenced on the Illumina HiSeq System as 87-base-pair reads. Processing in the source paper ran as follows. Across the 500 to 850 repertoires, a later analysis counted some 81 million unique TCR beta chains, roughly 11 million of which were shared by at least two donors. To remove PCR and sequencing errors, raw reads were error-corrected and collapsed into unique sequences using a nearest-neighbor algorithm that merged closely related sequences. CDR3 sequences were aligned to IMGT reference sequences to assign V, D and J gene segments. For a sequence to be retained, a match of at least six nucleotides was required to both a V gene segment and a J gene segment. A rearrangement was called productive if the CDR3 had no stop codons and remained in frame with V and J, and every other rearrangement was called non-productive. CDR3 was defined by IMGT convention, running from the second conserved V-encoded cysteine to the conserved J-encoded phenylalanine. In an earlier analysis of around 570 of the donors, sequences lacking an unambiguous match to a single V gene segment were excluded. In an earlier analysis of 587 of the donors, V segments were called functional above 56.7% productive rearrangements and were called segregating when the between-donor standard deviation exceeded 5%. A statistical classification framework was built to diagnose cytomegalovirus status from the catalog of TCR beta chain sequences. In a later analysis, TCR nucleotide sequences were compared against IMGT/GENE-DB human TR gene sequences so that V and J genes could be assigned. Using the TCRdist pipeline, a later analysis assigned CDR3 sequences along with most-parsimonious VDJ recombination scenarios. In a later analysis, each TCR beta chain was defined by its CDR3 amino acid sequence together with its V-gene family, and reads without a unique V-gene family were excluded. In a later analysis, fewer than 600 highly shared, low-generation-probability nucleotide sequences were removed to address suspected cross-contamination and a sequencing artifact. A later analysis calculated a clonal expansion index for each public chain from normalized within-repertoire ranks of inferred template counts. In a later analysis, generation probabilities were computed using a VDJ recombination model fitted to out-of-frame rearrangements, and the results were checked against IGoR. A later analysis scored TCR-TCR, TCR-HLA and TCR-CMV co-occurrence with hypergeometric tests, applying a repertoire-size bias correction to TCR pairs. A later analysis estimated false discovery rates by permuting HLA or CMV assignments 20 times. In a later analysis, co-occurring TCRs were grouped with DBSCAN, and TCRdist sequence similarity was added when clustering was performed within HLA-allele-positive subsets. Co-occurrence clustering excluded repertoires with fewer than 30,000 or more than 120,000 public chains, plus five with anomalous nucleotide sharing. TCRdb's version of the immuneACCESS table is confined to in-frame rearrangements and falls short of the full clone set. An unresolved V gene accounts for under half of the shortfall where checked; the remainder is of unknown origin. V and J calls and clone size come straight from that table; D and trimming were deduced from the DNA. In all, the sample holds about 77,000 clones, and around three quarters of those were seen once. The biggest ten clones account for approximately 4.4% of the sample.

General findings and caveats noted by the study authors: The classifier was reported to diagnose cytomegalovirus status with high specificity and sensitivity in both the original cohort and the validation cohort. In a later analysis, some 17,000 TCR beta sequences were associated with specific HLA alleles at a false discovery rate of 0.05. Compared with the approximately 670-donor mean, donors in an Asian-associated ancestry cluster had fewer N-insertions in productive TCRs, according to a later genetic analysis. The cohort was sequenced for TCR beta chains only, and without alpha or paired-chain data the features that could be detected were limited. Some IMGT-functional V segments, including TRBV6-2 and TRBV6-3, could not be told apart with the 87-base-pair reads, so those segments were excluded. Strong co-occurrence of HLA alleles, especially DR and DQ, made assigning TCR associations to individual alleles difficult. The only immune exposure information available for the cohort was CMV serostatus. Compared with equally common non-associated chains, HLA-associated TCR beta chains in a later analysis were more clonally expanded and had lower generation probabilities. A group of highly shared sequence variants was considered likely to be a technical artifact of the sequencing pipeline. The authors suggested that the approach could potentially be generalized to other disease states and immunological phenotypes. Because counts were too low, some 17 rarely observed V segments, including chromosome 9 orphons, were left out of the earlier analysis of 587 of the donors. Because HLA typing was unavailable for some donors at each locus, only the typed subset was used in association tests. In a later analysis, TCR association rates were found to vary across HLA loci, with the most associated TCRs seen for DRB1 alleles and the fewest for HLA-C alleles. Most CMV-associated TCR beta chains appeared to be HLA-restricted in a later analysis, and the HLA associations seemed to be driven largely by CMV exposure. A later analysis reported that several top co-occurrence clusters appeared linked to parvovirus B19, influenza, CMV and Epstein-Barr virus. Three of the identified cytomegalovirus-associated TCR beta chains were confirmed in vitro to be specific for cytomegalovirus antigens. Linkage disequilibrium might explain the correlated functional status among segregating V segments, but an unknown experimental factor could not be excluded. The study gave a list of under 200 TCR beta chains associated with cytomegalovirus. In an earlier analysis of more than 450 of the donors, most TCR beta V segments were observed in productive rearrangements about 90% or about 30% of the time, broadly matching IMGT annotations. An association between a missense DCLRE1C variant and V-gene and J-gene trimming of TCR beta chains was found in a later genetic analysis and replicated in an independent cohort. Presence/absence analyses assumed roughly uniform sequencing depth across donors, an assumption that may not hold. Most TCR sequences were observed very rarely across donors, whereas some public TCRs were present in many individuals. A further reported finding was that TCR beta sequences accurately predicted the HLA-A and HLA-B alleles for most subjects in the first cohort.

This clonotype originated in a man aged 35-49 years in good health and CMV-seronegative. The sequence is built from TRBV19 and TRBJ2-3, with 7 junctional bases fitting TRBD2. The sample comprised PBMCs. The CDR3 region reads CATSPVGGPSDTQYF. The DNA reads TGTGCCACCTCCCCCGTGGGAGGGCCCTCGGATACGCAGTATTTT.